This TCR beta chain was identified in a study of CD8+ T cells in alopecia areata. The wider study: Treated patients were given oral tofacitinib, which was dosed at 5 to 10 mg twice daily. General study findings and limits: Besides other cells, scalp samples also yield sequences of resident alphabeta T cells from normal skin.

A remark on this clone: Its target is not known.

V lost 6 bases to trimming and J lost 7 bases; unmatched junction nucleotides: 13. The V gene's germline CDR1 is MDHEN and CDR2 SYDVKM. The CDR3 runs 17 residues. Following RNA extraction, reverse transcription yielded cDNA that acted as the sequencing template. Some clones are missing from TCRdb's copy, which holds only in-frame ones; the method was immunoSEQ multiplex PCR. The table includes 100,000 to 150,000 clones, 45% to 65% detected once. A FACSAria was used to sort CD4+ and CD8+ T cells. These cells came from PBMCs. The sequenced sample was CD4+ T cells sorted from blood, obtained at week 0. The chain recombines TRBV28 with TRBJ2-1; 12 nucleotides agree with TRBD1. This clonotype was obtained from a human donor with alopecia areata. CDR3 sequence (DNA): TGTGCCAGCAGCTCTCTCGGGACAGGGGGCGGAGGGAATGAGCAGTTCTTC. Protein sequence: CASSSLGTGGGGNEQFF. Full variable domain (missing parts from reference TRBV28 and TRBJ2-1): DVKVTQSSRYLVKRTGEKVFLECVQDMDHENMFWYRQDPGLGLRLIYFSYDVKMKEKGDIPEGYSVSREKKERFSLILESASTNQTSMYLCASSSLGTGGGGNEQFFGPGTRLTVL.